This T cell receptor (beta chain) derives from a study of T-cell memory formation after mild COVID-19 (dated by TCRdb to about 2021). With regard to the full study: TCR sequence clusters from the two donors were largely donor specific. Longitudinal TCRalpha and TCRbeta repertoire sequencing tracked T-cell clones expanding and contracting after mild COVID-19 in a couple of donors. The cohort comprised two young, previously healthy adult volunteers, one female and one male.

The instrument was an Illumina NovaSeq 6000. TCRalpha and TCRbeta cDNA libraries were constructed by 5'RACE with constant-segment primers, with sample barcodes and unique molecular identifiers being introduced. Trizol reagent was used to extract RNA from every sample. Libraries were amplified in two PCR steps, with a second sample barcode and Illumina TruSeq adapters added in the second step. The libraries were sequenced on an Illumina NovaSeq using 2 x 150 bp paired-end reads. Processing in the source paper ran as follows. The reads were demultiplexed and collapsed into UMI-guided consensus sequences using migec v1.2.7. With mixcr v2.1.11, UMI consensuses were aligned to TRA and TRB V and J templates and assembled into clonotypes. Clonotypes were classified as expanded or contracted when called significant by both edgeR and NoisET, with noise models trained on biological replicates. For edgeR calls, a false discovery rate-adjusted p below 0.01 and a log2 fold-change threshold of 1 were applied. As an exploratory analysis of dynamics, max-normalized trajectories of the 1000 most abundant clonotypes were examined by PCA with hierarchical clustering. The CD4 or CD8 phenotype of responding clones was assigned using the separately sequenced CD4+ and CD8+ repertoires. The raw public reads went through TCRdb reprocessing: fastp at Q25, MiXCR clone calling, in-frame beta chains kept. All rows with the same CDR3 protein become a single entry with the most common DNA and genes. These V and J calls derive from TCRdb rather than the authors' analysis. This sample comprises around 250,000 distinct CDR3 sequences, 9.4% of them detected only once. More than 20% of the sample is taken by the ten largest.

Ficoll-Paque density gradient centrifugation was used to isolate PBMCs. Findings and caveats that apply to the study as a whole: Contracting CD4+ clones appeared mostly in the CM and EM memory subsets, whereas CD8+ clones were enriched in EMRA. From day 15 to 85, contracting clones showed balanced CD4/CD8 phenotypes, whereas a second wave of clones that expanded from day 15 to 37 leaned towards CD4+. Whether the second-wave clones peaking on day 37 were SARS-CoV-2 specific was not confirmed. Some responding clones were detected in pre-infection memory, suggesting pre-existing cross-reactive memory T cells joined the SARS-CoV-2 response. The study included only a couple of mild cases, and larger cohorts that include severe cases with pre-infection samples were judged to be necessary.

V is pared back by 10 bases and J by 9 bases, with 16 bases lying between the germline termini. CDR1 LGHDT and CDR2 YNNKEL were looked up in the germline V gene (reference sequence). The CDR3 sequence holds 12 residues, the cysteine and phenylalanine included. Only the CDR3 portion is preserved as DNA: 36 bases, with reading frame beginning at the first base. This clonotype was seen a single time. Its specific antigen is unknown. No base qualities exist here, and no much larger clone lies one base off it. Support from one read is weak. The TCR was taken from a man aged 18 to 29 who had mild COVID-19 (a few samples of this study predate the infection). The sample titles of this study are shuffled in the database, so cell type and time point are left out; the donor was told from shared clones. Sequencing was carried out using PBMCs or a T cell subset sorted from them (not recorded which). The V gene is TRBV3-1 and the J gene is TRBJ2-1; TRBD1 is a weak D gene call, 5 bases matching. In nucleotides, the sequence is TGTGCCACCCGACAGAGCCGAGGTGAGCAGTTCTTC. Translated, this gives CATRQSRGEQFF.